The 24 T cell receptor beta chains below come from one sample, sequenced in a study of T cells after yellow fever vaccination. Each CDR3 protein is one row after TCRdb ran MiXCR on the 5' RACE reads. The data contain about 45,000 distinct CDR3 sequences, under 8% of them singletons. The sequences come from CD8+ T cells not binding an NS4B(214-222) dextramer, sorted from PBMCs, collected 45 days after the yellow fever booster vaccination. These receptors were taken from a young man who received the YFV17D yellow fever vaccine.

V usage is TRBV11-2 and J usage is TRBJ2-5; D is ambiguous. The CDR3 is 14 residues long. Germline V gene data show CDR1 as SGHAT and CDR2 as FQNNGV. V was trimmed by 6 bases and J by 5 bases, leaving 16 bases between them. The CDR3 region has the DNA TGTGCCAGCAGGATAGTCATGGTGGAGGAGACCCAGTACTTC. As protein: CASRIVMVEETQYF.

At least ten counts were recorded for this clonotype. The gene calls are TRBV11-2 and TRBJ2-1, with 11 bases that match TRBD2. V dropped 5 bases and J dropped 6; count of bases not matched to a gene: 6. Germline V gives CDR1 SGHAT, CDR2 FQNNGV. This CDR3 is 15 amino acids long. The CDR3 spells CASSPLTSGTNEQFF. In DNA form, the CDR3 reads TGTGCCAGCAGCCCCCTGACTAGCGGGACCAATGAGCAGTTCTTC.

This clonotype was counted at least ten times. This chain links TRBV29-1 with TRBJ2-1; TRBD2 agrees at 15 bases. The CDR3 spans 14 residues. CDR1 and CDR2 (germline): SQVTM, ANQGSEA. The V segment lost 7 bases and the J segment 10 bases; nucleotides outside the gene matches: 8. CDR3 coding DNA: TGCAGCGCCCCCGGACTAGCGGGAGGGAAAGAGCAGTTCTTC. This translates into CSAPGLAGGKEQFF.

This clonotype was detected many times. This rearrangement joins TRBV6-5 to TRBJ2-5, with D possibly called TRBD1 or TRBD2 (5 bases each). V was pared by 4 bases and J by 4 bases, with 10 bases between. The V gene's germline CDR1 is MNHEY and CDR2 SVGAGI. This CDR3 spans 13 amino acids. The CDR3 reads CASSWAGTETQYF. CDR3 in DNA: TGTGCCAGCAGTTGGGCAGGGACAGAGACCCAGTACTTC.

This clonotype came up many times. CDR3 region: CASKGASTDTQYF. The CDR3 nucleotides are TGCGCCAGCAAGGGGGCCTCCACAGATACGCAGTATTTT. The gene calls are TRBV4-3 and TRBJ2-3; 7 nucleotides align to TRBD1. The V segment lost 7 bases and the J segment 2 bases; nucleotides outside the gene matches: 3. Germline V lookup: CDR1 LGHNA, CDR2 YSLEER. CDR3 length equals 13 residues.

The J gene is TRBJ2-1, the V gene TRBV19; D may be TRBD1 or TRBD2 (6 bases each). Germline lookup yields CDR1 LNHDA and CDR2 SQIVND (reference sequence). The germline V and J ends were trimmed by 4 bases and 3 bases, with 13 bases remaining between them. There are 15 residues in the CDR3. In DNA, the CDR3 is TGTGCCAGTAGTAGAGGGGGGACGAGCTACAATGAGCAGTTCTTC. Translating gives CASSRGGTSYNEQFF.

The chain uses TRBV4-1 and TRBJ2-7, with D uncertain. V lost 4 bases and J 2 bases, leaving 9 bases between the germline ends. The CDR3 loop spans 13 amino acids. Germline CDR1 reads MGHRA; CDR2 reads YSYEKL. The CDR3 bases are TGCGCCAGCAGCCTTCCGAGTCCCTACGAGCAGTACTTC. Its translation: CASSLPSPYEQYF.

This clonotype was seen a handful of times. The chain couples TRBV4-2 to TRBJ1-1, with a possible D match to TRBD1 (5 bases). The V end was cut by 3 bases, the J end by 3 bases, with 17 bases between. The CDR3 contains 16 residues. Per germline, CDR1 LGHNA and CDR2 YNFKEQ. The CDR3 bases are TGTGCCAGCAGCCAGCCCGGGGTAGGGACGGACACTGAAGCTTTCTTT. It codes for CASSQPGVGTDTEAFF.

This clonotype was seen ten or more times. V is TRBV4-2 and J is TRBJ2-3, with 7 bases identical to TRBD2. CDR1 and CDR2 from the germline V gene are LGHNA and YNFKEQ. V shed 4 bases and J 6 bases; nucleotides not matched to a gene: 31. The CDR3 has 22 amino acids. In DNA form, the CDR3 reads TGTGCCAGCAGCCCCCCCGGCTCAGCCTTTGGAGCGGGGCTGGAGTACCCGGATACGCAGTATTTT. Translating gives CASSPPGSAFGAGLEYPDTQYF.

This clonotype was recorded many times. The rearrangement links TRBV18 to TRBJ1-5; D is perhaps TRBD1 (6 bases). The CDR3 totals 17 residues. Germline CDR1 KGHSH, CDR2 LQKENI. V was clipped by 5 bases and J by 1 base, with 18 bases between them. The CDR3 region is CASSEDRTLGSNQPQHF. CDR3 DNA sequence: TGTGCCAGCTCAGAAGACAGGACCCTTGGGAGCAATCAGCCCCAGCATTTT.

This clonotype was found many times. This sequence joins TRBV11-2 and TRBJ2-1, with D tentatively TRBD2 (7 bases). Looked up from germline, CDR1 is SGHAT and CDR2 is FQNNGV. The CDR3 totals 15 residues. Deletions cut 5 bases from V and 4 bases from J, with 15 bases between. Written as DNA, the CDR3 is TGTGCCAGCAGCCTGGGTGGGAGGGGGTACAATGAGCAGTTCTTC. It encodes CASSLGGRGYNEQFF.

Many counts were recorded for this clonotype. V and J are TRBV29-1 and TRBJ2-1; TRBD1 aligns across 8 bases. The CDR3 has 13 amino acids. Losses at the gene ends were 6 bases for V and 6 bases for J; bases not matched to a gene: 7. Germline V gene data show CDR1 as SQVTM and CDR2 as ANQGSEA. This CDR3 reads CSVDFDRGNEQFF. DNA for the CDR3: TGCAGCGTGGACTTTGACAGGGGCAATGAGCAGTTCTTC.

This clonotype was seen ten or more times. The CDR3, as DNA: TGTGCCAGCAGCGAGGGACTCGGGGCTAACTATGGCTACACCTTC. Amino acid sequence: CASSEGLGANYGYTF. The rearrangement joins TRBV9 to TRBJ1-2, with TRBD1 as a possible D gene (5 bases). Deletions cut 3 bases from V and 0 bases from J, with 12 bases between. The V gene's germline CDR1 is SGDLS and CDR2 YYNGEE. The CDR3 has 15 amino acids.

This clonotype was detected many times. The chain couples TRBV20-1 to TRBJ2-1; D not resolved. Germline-derived CDR1 and CDR2 are DFQATT and SNEGSKA (reference sequence). V shed 1 base and J shed 2 bases, with 15 bases lying between them. The CDR3 covers 16 residues. The CDR3 spells CSARGAEGNAYNEQFF. The DNA for the CDR3 is TGCAGTGCTAGAGGGGCGGAAGGGAATGCCTACAATGAGCAGTTCTTC.

This clonotype was detected ten times or more. The V and J genes are TRBV20-1 and TRBJ2-7, with D perhaps TRBD1 (5 bases). This CDR3 region has 11 residues. CDR1 and CDR2 from the germline V gene are DFQATT and SNEGSKA (reference sequence). V dropped 4 bases and J dropped 2 bases, with 6 bases sitting between them. The CDR3 coding sequence is TGCAGTGCTACAGGGACCTACGAGCAGTACTTC. Its translation is CSATGTYEQYF.

This clonotype was seen repeatedly, ten times or more. The gene calls are TRBV6-5 and TRBJ2-2; a weak D match, TRBD2 (5 bases). This CDR3 region has 16 residues. V dropped 5 bases and J dropped 5 bases, with 18 bases sitting between them. CDR1 and CDR2 from the germline V gene are MNHEY and SVGAGI. The CDR3 protein is CASSPPDGGGTGELFF. The CDR3 coding sequence is TGTGCCAGCAGTCCCCCCGATGGAGGTGGGACCGGGGAGCTGTTTTTT.

This clonotype came up many times. The chain joins TRBV10-3 to TRBJ2-1; TRBD1 matches at 10 bases. This CDR3 region has 22 residues. Per the germline V gene, CDR1 is ENHRY and CDR2 is SYGVKD. Unmatched junction bases numbered 18, after V lost 1 base and J lost 0 bases. CDR3 DNA sequence: TGTGCCATCAGTGAGTACATCCCCTTGACAGGGGGCAGCTCACACTCCTACAATGAGCAGTTCTTC. Translated: CAISEYIPLTGGSSHSYNEQFF.

This clonotype was found once. This may come from a read error, since a much larger clone is one base off. The chain has TRBV6-5 and TRBJ2-1; D could derive from TRBD1 or TRBD2 (5 bases each). Germline values: CDR1 MNHEY, CDR2 SVGAGI. The CDR3 spans 16 residues. The CDR3 loop is CACSYLGTGKEVEQFF. For the CDR3, the DNA is TGTGCCTGCAGTTACCTAGGGACGGGCAAAGAAGTTGAGCAGTTCTTC.

This clonotype was observed many times. V is TRBV25-1 and J is TRBJ2-1; D remains ambiguous. Trimming pared 3 bases from V and 8 bases from J, leaving 8 bases between. From germline, CDR1 is MGHDK and CDR2 SYGVNS. The CDR3 spans 12 residues. This CDR3 is CASSDLTDEQFF. CDR3 coding DNA: TGTGCCAGCAGTGACTTAACCGATGAGCAGTTCTTC. The whole variable domain, filled in from reference TRBV25-1 and TRBJ2-1, reads EADIYQTPRYLVIGTGKKITLECSQTMGHDKMYWYQQDPGMELHLIHYSYGVNSTEKGDLSSESTVSRIRTEHFPLTLESARPSHTSQYLCASSDLTDEQFFGPGTRLTVL.

This clonotype was picked up a small number of times. This chain joins TRBV7-2 and TRBJ2-3, with 11 bases matching TRBD2. The CDR3 has 15 residues. CDR1 and CDR2 (germline): SGHTA, FQGNSA. J lost 2 bases, V lost 6 bases, and 4 bases had no gene match. Here the CDR3 reads CASSLAGGPTDTQYF. DNA of the CDR3: TGTGCCAGCAGTCTAGCGGGAGGTCCCACAGATACGCAGTATTTT. Full variable domain (rest looked up from reference TRBV7-2 and TRBJ2-3): GAGVSQSPSNKVTEKGKDVELRCDPISGHTALYWYRQSLGQGLEFLIYFQGNSAPDKSGLPSDRFSAERTGGSVSTLTIQRTQQEDSAVYLCASSLAGGPTDTQYFGPGTRLTVL.

Many counts were recorded for this clonotype. The chain carries TRBV20-1 and TRBJ2-7; TRBD2 matches 9 bases. Unmatched junction bases numbered 6, after V lost 4 bases and J lost 5 bases. The CDR3 extends over 13 amino acids. CDR1 DFQATT and CDR2 SNEGSKA come from the germline V gene (reference sequence). The CDR3 reads CSATGREGNEQYF. The CDR3 bases are TGCAGTGCTACCGGGCGGGAGGGCAACGAGCAGTACTTC.

The chain employs TRBV19 and TRBJ2-4; no definite D call. There are 12 residues in the CDR3. CDR1 and CDR2 from the germline V gene are LNHDA and SQIVND (reference sequence). Between the trimmed V and J ends, which lost 4 bases and 9 bases, there was a span of 10 bases. This CDR3 is CASSTGSGIQYF. Here the CDR3 DNA reads TGTGCCAGTAGTACCGGATCGGGCATTCAGTACTTC. The full variable domain, its missing parts supplied by reference TRBV19 and TRBJ2-4, is DGGITQSPKYLFRKEGQNVTLSCEQNLNHDAMYWYRQDPGQGLRLIYYSQIVNDFQKGDIAEGYSVSREKKESFPLTVTSAQKNPTAFYLCASSTGSGIQYFGAGTRLSVL.

This clonotype was counted ten times or more. The genes are TRBV20-1 and TRBJ2-7, with TRBD2 identical over 10 bases. This CDR3 region has 13 residues. V trimming: 6 bases; J trimming: 4 bases; junction bases outside the gene matches: 6. Looked up from germline, CDR1 is DFQATT and CDR2 is SNEGSKA (reference sequence). CDR3 sequence reads: CSATGLAAYEQYF. For the CDR3, the DNA is TGCAGTGCCACAGGACTAGCGGCTTACGAGCAGTACTTC.

The sample holds many counts of this clonotype. V is TRBV20-1 and J is TRBJ1-5, with D perhaps TRBD1 (6 bases). Germline assignment: CDR1 DFQATT and CDR2 SNEGSKA (reference sequence). V was shortened by 7 bases and J by 6 bases, with 16 bases between the two germline ends. CDR3 length: 13 residues. The CDR3 nucleotides read TGCAGTGGTGATACAGGGCTTGGTCAGCCCCAGCATTTT. Protein sequence: CSGDTGLGQPQHF.